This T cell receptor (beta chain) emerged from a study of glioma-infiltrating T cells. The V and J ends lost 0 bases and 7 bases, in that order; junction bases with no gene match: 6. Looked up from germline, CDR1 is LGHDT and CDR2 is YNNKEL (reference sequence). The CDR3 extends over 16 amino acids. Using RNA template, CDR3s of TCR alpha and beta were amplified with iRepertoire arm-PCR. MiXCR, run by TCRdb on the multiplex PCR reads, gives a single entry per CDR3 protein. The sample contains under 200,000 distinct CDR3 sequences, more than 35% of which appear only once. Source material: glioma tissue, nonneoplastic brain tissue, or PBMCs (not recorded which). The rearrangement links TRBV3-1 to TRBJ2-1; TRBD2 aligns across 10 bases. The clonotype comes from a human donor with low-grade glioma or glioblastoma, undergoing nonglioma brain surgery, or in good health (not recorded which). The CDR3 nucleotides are TGTGCCAGCAGCCAAGAGTTAACTAGCGGGAAAAATGAGCAGTTCTTC. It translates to CASSQELTSGKNEQFF.